A single T cell receptor (beta chain) is shown here with its context. V was clipped by 0 bases and J by 0 bases, with 12 bases between them. Germline loops: CDR1 MDHEN, CDR2 SYDVKM. This CDR3 comprises 16 residues. Profiled with immunoSEQ multiplex PCR; TCRdb holds only in-frame clones, not every one. Of about 220,000 clones listed, 84% are singletons. The data stem from a study of blood T cell repertoires in COVID-19. Background on the study: Italy, Spain and the United States were the sources of the convalescent and acute COVID-19 samples.

Sequenced material: peripheral blood. This sequence was found in a man aged 50-60 years with active or convalescent COVID-19. The chain joins TRBV28 to TRBJ2-7, with D perhaps TRBD1 (6 bases). Here the CDR3 DNA reads TGTGCCAGCAGTTTATGGCGGCAGGGGAGCTCCTACGAGCAGTACGTC. It yields the protein CASSLWRQGSSYEQYV.